The T cell receptor (beta chain) described here comes from a study of cytomegalovirus exposure and HLA in healthy donors. The CDR3 consists of 14 residues. V was pared by 3 bases and J by 2 bases, with 3 bases of the junction left unmatched. Germline V gives CDR1 SGDLS, CDR2 YYNGEE. It was with 60 Vbeta and 13 Jbeta primers that the PCR ran. Assay used: immunoSEQ multiplex PCR; TCRdb lists only in-frame clones, some missing. The data show 30,000 to 40,000 clones, and the top ten clones hold about 9.2%. The receptor comes from a man in his forties in good health and CMV-seropositive. The chain uses TRBV9 and TRBJ2-7; 9 bases match TRBD1. Specimen: PBMCs. The CDR3 here is CASSAGQGTYEQYF. DNA for the CDR3: TGTGCCAGCAGCGCAGGACAGGGGACCTACGAGCAGTACTTC.